Following are 30 T cell receptor beta chains from one sample sequenced in a study of shared clonotypes between healthy human individuals (TCRdb year 2020). Library generation was performed with the immunoSEQ multiplex PCR assay. The table was pulled from immuneACCESS by TCRdb, which kept in-frame rearrangements only. Such tables lose some clones; where checked, under half of the loss comes from unresolved V genes, and the rest has no known cause. The sample yields about 2.1 million clones; over 85% were counted once. Clones ranked in the top ten supply 1.5% to 2% of the sample. CD8 naive samples were CD45RO-negative cells positively selected for CCR7, giving a CD45RA+CCR7+ population that excluded TemRA cells. The sequenced material came from naive CD8+ T cells from PBMCs. The sample's cell subset or site, from its label and the paper: CD45RA+CCR7+. The receptors derive from a young man in good health. Some clones in this sample may be carry-over from other donors' samples.

V and J are TRBV19 and TRBJ2-1, with D maybe TRBD2 (5 bases). The V and J ends lost 1 base and 4 bases respectively, with 11 bases between them. CDR1 is LNHDA, CDR2 SQIVND, per germline (reference sequence). The CDR3 is 15 amino acids. This CDR3 is CASSIAPGMYNEQFF. In DNA form, the CDR3 reads TGTGCCAGTAGTATAGCGCCGGGGATGTACAATGAGCAGTTCTTC.

The V call is TRBV27, the J call TRBJ1-4; maybe TRBD1 (5 bases). The CDR3 has 14 amino acids. Germline lookup yields CDR1 MNHEY and CDR2 SMNVEV (reference sequence). Trimming pared 7 bases from V and 0 bases from J, leaving 9 bases between. CDR3 coding DNA: TGTGCCAGCACCCGGGGGGCAACTAATGAAAAACTGTTTTTT. It encodes CASTRGATNEKLFF.

The chain employs TRBV10-3 and TRBJ2-2, with D tentatively TRBD2 (5 bases). Trimming removed 2 bases from V and 3 bases from J, with 13 bases in between. CDR1 and CDR2 from the germline V gene are ENHRY and SYGVKD. This CDR3 has 16 residues. DNA for the CDR3: TGTGCCATCAGTGAGGTGAGCGGACCTTACACCGGGGAGCTGTTTTTT. Translated, it gives CAISEVSGPYTGELFF.

This clone was detected once. The sample has other DNA sequences that encode this CDR3 too. The V gene is TRBV6-5, the J gene TRBJ2-7; 11 bases map to TRBD1. The germline V gene encodes CDR1 MNHEY and CDR2 SVGAGI. With V trimmed by 6 bases and J by 2 bases, 3 bases remained unmatched. The length of the CDR3 is 14 residues. The CDR3, as DNA: TGTGCCAGCAGCTCGGGACAGGGGGCCTACGAGCAGTACTTC. Translated: CASSSGQGAYEQYF.

The CDR3 loop is CASSRSFNQPQHF. The DNA for the CDR3 is TGTGCCAGTAGTCGGAGTTTCAATCAGCCCCAGCATTTT. V gene TRBV19 combines with J gene TRBJ1-5; D ambiguous. The V and J ends lost 5 bases and 3 bases respectively, with 8 bases between them. This CDR3 has 13 amino acids. Per germline, CDR1 LNHDA and CDR2 SQIVND (reference sequence).

The chain combines TRBV28 with TRBJ1-2; possibly TRBD1 for D (6 bases). V shed 4 bases and J shed 3 bases, with 21 bases lying between them. The CDR3 consists of 17 residues. Germline assignment: CDR1 MDHEN and CDR2 SYDVKM. The DNA of the CDR3 is TGTGCCAGCAGTTCCGGGGGGACAAACGTCCGCTACTATGGCTACACCTTC. Its protein product is CASSSGGTNVRYYGYTF.

This clone was seen just once. This sequence joins TRBV7-9 and TRBJ2-5, with 10 nucleotides matching TRBD1. CDR3 length: 16 residues. The junction had 4 bases not matched to a gene; V was cut back by 3 bases and J by 0 bases. Germline CDR1 and CDR2: SEHNR and FQNEAQ (reference sequence). The CDR3 bases are TGTGCCAGCAGCTTCCGGACAGGGGGGTACCAAGAGACCCAGTACTTC. It specifies CASSFRTGGYQETQYF.

This sequence joins TRBV16 and TRBJ2-7; D possibly corresponds to TRBD2 (6 bases). Trimming pared 8 bases from V and 3 bases from J, leaving 17 bases between. Germline CDR1 and CDR2: KGHSY and FQNENV. This CDR3 is built from 14 residues. CDR3 in DNA: TGTGCCAGCGCGTCTCCGCGGGGTGACTACGAGCAGTACTTC. Its protein product is CASASPRGDYEQYF.

J is TRBJ2-2 and V is TRBV19; no clear D. Trimming removed 9 bases at V and 4 bases at J, with 15 bases between. In germline, CDR1 is LNHDA, CDR2 SQIVND (reference sequence). The CDR3 is 14 residues long. CDR3 amino acids: CASTGWRRTGELFF. CDR3 in DNA: TGTGCCAGCACCGGGTGGAGACGCACCGGGGAGCTGTTTTTT.

In the case of this clone: Other DNA sequences from this sample encode an identical CDR3 as well. Here the CDR3 DNA reads TGTGCCAGCAGTTACTCGGGTAACACCGGGGAGCTGTTTTTT. Amino acid sequence: CASSYSGNTGELFF. V gene TRBV6-5 combines with J gene TRBJ2-2; no clear D. The CDR3 length is 14 residues. The ends were cut back, 0 bases at V and 2 bases at J, with 4 bases in the middle. In germline, CDR1 is MNHEY, CDR2 SVGAGI.

The CDR3 sequence is CASSFPSGGRHEQFF. In DNA form, the CDR3 reads TGTGCCAGCAGCTTCCCCTCGGGCGGGAGGCATGAGCAGTTCTTC. V gene TRBV7-9 combines with J gene TRBJ2-1; 8 nucleotides line up with TRBD2. Germline CDR1 SEHNR, CDR2 FQNEAQ (reference sequence). With 3 bases clipped from V and 8 bases from J, the junction kept 9 bases outside the gene matches. The CDR3 spans 15 residues.

The chain joins TRBV6-4 to TRBJ2-7; weak D call: TRBD2 (5 bases). Trimming pared 11 bases from V and 0 bases from J, leaving 14 bases between. This CDR3 is built from 13 residues. Germline V CDR1 and CDR2: MRHNA, SNTAGT. The CDR3 is CASLAASSYEQYF. The CDR3 bases are TGTGCCTCCCTAGCAGCCAGCTCCTACGAGCAGTACTTC.

V and J are TRBV7-9 and TRBJ2-2, with a tentative D call TRBD1 (6 bases). V was clipped by 7 bases and J by 1 base, with 13 bases between them. Per germline, CDR1 SEHNR and CDR2 FQNEAQ (reference sequence). The CDR3 runs 15 residues. The CDR3 sequence: CASNPGQRNTGELFF. CDR3 sequence (DNA): TGTGCCAGCAACCCGGGACAACGGAACACCGGGGAGCTGTTTTTT.

Of note for this clone: This sample also contains other DNA sequences that code for the same CDR3. V and J are TRBV7-9 and TRBJ1-1; D unresolved. Between the trimmed V and J ends, which lost 2 bases and 1 base, there was a span of 11 bases. Germline V gene data show CDR1 as SEHNR and CDR2 as FQNEAQ (reference sequence). This CDR3 has 15 residues. The chain's CDR3 is CASSLLAGQNTEAFF. For the CDR3, the DNA is TGTGCCAGCAGCTTACTCGCGGGTCAGAACACTGAAGCTTTCTTT. Together with reference TRBV7-9 and TRBJ1-1, the CDR3 gives the full variable domain: DTGVSQNPRHKITKRGQNVTFRCDPISEHNRLYWYRQTLGQGPEFLTYFQNEAQLEKSRLLSDRFSAERPKGSFSTLEIQRTEQGDSAMYLCASSLLAGQNTEAFFGQGTRLTVV.

This sequence joins TRBV27 and TRBJ1-1; D gene unclear. The germline gives CDR1 MNHEY, CDR2 SMNVEV (reference sequence). The V end was cut by 7 bases, the J end by 2 bases, with 11 bases between. The CDR3 covers 13 residues. CDR3 nucleotide sequence: TGTGCCAGCAATATGAGGGCTAACACTGAAGCTTTCTTT. Its protein product is CASNMRANTEAFF.

This chain connects TRBV27 to TRBJ2-1, with D tentatively TRBD2 (5 bases). This CDR3 has 17 residues. The V end lost 5 bases, the J end lost 0 bases, and 17 bases lay between the germline ends. The germline gives CDR1 MNHEY, CDR2 SMNVEV (reference sequence). In nucleotides, the CDR3 is TGTGCCAGCAGTCAAACACTAGTTTCTAGCTCCTACAATGAGCAGTTCTTC. It codes for CASSQTLVSSSYNEQFF.

V is TRBV5-1 and J is TRBJ1-2, with 9 positions matching TRBD1. Germline CDR1 and CDR2: SGHRS and YFSETQ. The CDR3 runs to 14 residues. J was trimmed by 8 bases and V by 3 bases; bases with no gene match: 8. This CDR3 reads CASSSPGQGRGYTF. For the CDR3, the DNA is TGCGCCAGCAGCTCTCCAGGACAGGGGAGAGGCTACACCTTC. The whole variable domain, filled in from reference TRBV5-1 and TRBJ1-2, reads KAGVTQTPRYLIKTRGQQVTLSCSPISGHRSVSWYQQTPGQGLQFLFEYFSETQRNKGNFPGRFSGRQFSNSRSEMNVSTLELGDSALYLCASSSPGQGRGYTFGSGTRLTVV.

The chain employs TRBV5-6 and TRBJ2-7, with 8 bases aligning to TRBD2. Looked up from germline, CDR1 is SGHDT and CDR2 is YYEEEE. Trimming took 4 bases from V and 6 from J; bases not matched to a gene: 15. CDR3 length: 16 amino acids. The CDR3 bases are TGTGCCAGCAGCCCAGAGTCGGGACTAGTTCAAAGCGAGCAGTACTTC. Translation gives CASSPESGLVQSEQYF.

The chain employs TRBV7-9 and TRBJ2-5; D tentatively fits TRBD1 or TRBD2 (7 bases each). In germline, CDR1 is SEHNR, CDR2 FQNEAQ (reference sequence). There are 13 residues in the CDR3. Trimming took off 7 bases at V and 3 bases at J, with 12 bases between the two ends. CDR3 bases: TGTGCCAGCAATTCAGGGGGGGAAGAGACCCAGTACTTC. The encoded protein is CASNSGGEETQYF.

The chain carries TRBV4-2 and TRBJ2-1; D is ambiguous. CDR1 is LGHNA and CDR2 is YNFKEQ in the germline V gene. This CDR3 has 17 residues. V lost 0 bases, J lost 0 bases, and 12 bases lay in between. The CDR3 is CASSQELAQSSYNEQFF. The CDR3 coding sequence is TGTGCCAGCAGCCAAGAATTGGCCCAGAGCTCCTACAATGAGCAGTTCTTC.

In the case of this clone: Additional DNA sequences in this sample encode the identical CDR3. This chain connects TRBV27 to TRBJ2-1; D call uncertain. V lost 4 bases and J 5 bases, leaving 3 bases between the germline ends. Germline CDR1 and CDR2: MNHEY and SMNVEV (reference sequence). The CDR3 has 11 amino acids. The CDR3 is CASSYHNEQFF. The CDR3 DNA sequence: TGTGCCAGCAGTTACCACAATGAGCAGTTCTTC.

The V call is TRBV4-1, the J call TRBJ2-2; D ambiguous. The CDR3 totals 15 residues. Per the germline V gene, CDR1 is MGHRA and CDR2 is YSYEKL. Trimming removed 2 bases at V and 0 bases at J, with 7 bases between. CDR3 sequence (DNA): TGCGCCAGCAGCCAATCAATGCCGAACACCGGGGAGCTGTTTTTT. Translated, it gives CASSQSMPNTGELFF.

The rearrangement links TRBV25-1 to TRBJ2-7, with 12 bases aligning to TRBD2. Germline CDR1 is MGHDK and CDR2 is SYGVNS. This CDR3 comprises 15 residues. The V gene end was trimmed by 3 bases and the J gene end by 6 bases; junction bases not matched to a gene: 6. The CDR3 is CASSELTSGRSEQYF. CDR3 nucleotide sequence: TGTGCCAGCAGTGAGCTAACTAGCGGGAGGTCCGAGCAGTACTTC.

V and J are TRBV13 and TRBJ1-4; 7 bases are shared with TRBD1. After removal of 6 bases from V and 4 bases from J, the junction contained 8 bases not matched to a gene. Germline assignment: CDR1 PRHDT and CDR2 FYEKMQ (reference sequence). This CDR3 contains 15 residues. In nucleotides, the CDR3 is TGTGCCAGCAGAAAAACCGGGACAGATAATGAAAAACTGTTTTTT. Amino acids: CASRKTGTDNEKLFF.

The chain joins TRBV14 to TRBJ1-2, with 7 bases lining up with TRBD1. This CDR3 region has 15 residues. V shed 2 bases, J shed 6 bases, and the junction held 9 bases outside the gene matches. Germline lookup yields CDR1 SGHDN and CDR2 FVKESK. CDR3 loop: CASSQSRGPSDGYTF. The CDR3 DNA follows: TGTGCCAGCAGCCAAAGTAGGGGGCCTTCTGATGGCTACACCTTC.

The chain recombines TRBV5-1 with TRBJ2-5, with D perhaps TRBD1 (6 bases). The CDR3 has 13 amino acids. In germline, CDR1 is SGHRS, CDR2 YFSETQ. Trimming took off 3 bases at V and 3 bases at J, with 9 bases between the two ends. CDR3 nucleotide sequence: TGCGCCAGCAGCTGGACAGTCGAAGAGACCCAGTACTTC. This sequence encodes CASSWTVEETQYF. Filled out from reference TRBV5-1 and TRBJ2-5, the complete variable domain reads KAGVTQTPRYLIKTRGQQVTLSCSPISGHRSVSWYQQTPGQGLQFLFEYFSETQRNKGNFPGRFSGRQFSNSRSEMNVSTLELGDSALYLCASSWTVEETQYFGPGTRLLVL.

This clone appeared a single time. This chain links TRBV19 with TRBJ2-5, with 9 positions matching TRBD1. V was clipped by 3 bases and J by 1 base; unmatched bases: 6. Per the germline V gene, CDR1 is LNHDA and CDR2 is SQIVND (reference sequence). There are 16 residues in the CDR3. The CDR3 region has the DNA TGTGCCAGTAGTATGGGACAGGGTTCCGTCCAAGAGACCCAGTACTTC. Translating it yields CASSMGQGSVQETQYF.

Comments on this clone: At the DNA level, this CDR3 is encoded by other sequences in the same sample as well. The chain combines TRBV19 with TRBJ1-1; D remains ambiguous. This CDR3 has 14 amino acids. The V gene lost 5 bases and the J gene lost 2 bases, with 12 bases spanning the gap. Germline V gene data show CDR1 as LNHDA and CDR2 as SQIVND (reference sequence). CDR3 DNA: TGTGCCAGTAGTCCTCGGACGGGAAACACTGAAGCTTTCTTT. This translates into CASSPRTGNTEAFF.

The chain uses TRBV6-1 and TRBJ2-3; D possibly corresponds to TRBD1 (6 bases). The CDR3 runs 14 residues. CDR1 MNHNS and CDR2 SASEGT come from the germline V gene. V was pared by 0 bases and J by 6 bases, with 10 bases between. CDR3 DNA sequence: TGTGCCAGCAGTGAAGCGCTGGGGGCCGATACGCAGTATTTT. Translation gives CASSEALGADTQYF.

This chain uses TRBV7-9 with TRBJ2-7; D tentatively fits TRBD1 or TRBD2 (6 bases each). The CDR3 is 15 amino acids. Trimming shortened V by 5 bases and J by 2 bases, and 16 bases separated the two germline ends. CDR1 is SEHNR, CDR2 FQNEAQ, per germline (reference sequence). In DNA, the CDR3 is TGTGCCAGCAGCCCAGGGTCGGGGGCAGCCTACGAGCAGTACTTC. Protein product: CASSPGSGAAYEQYF.